A single sample gave rise to the 5 T cell receptor beta chains below, sequenced in a study of blood T cells in healthy people across ages. A second PCR, run for roughly 7 to 11 cycles, used a sample-barcoded 5' primer plus a J-beta primer mix. TCRdb reanalysed the 5' RACE reads using MiXCR and keeps one entry per CDR3 protein. Here the sample spans 550,000 to 700,000 distinct CDR3 sequences, about 26% being singletons. The material sequenced was blood. These receptors originate from a woman aged 70-85 years in good health.

The V call is TRBV2, the J call TRBJ1-5; 7 bases match TRBD1. The CDR3 loop spans 15 amino acids. Germline V gene data show CDR1 as SNHLY and CDR2 as FYNNEI. The V and J ends lost 6 bases and 3 bases, in that order; junction bases with no gene match: 8. In DNA form, the CDR3 reads TGTGCCAGCAGGGGGAGAGGGGGCTCCAATCAGCCCCAGCATTTT. It encodes CASRGRGGSNQPQHF.

This rearrangement joins TRBV20-1 to TRBJ2-7, with D perhaps TRBD2 (6 bases). Germline V gives CDR1 DFQATT, CDR2 SNEGSKA (reference sequence). V was trimmed by 8 bases and J by 3 bases, leaving 29 bases between them. This CDR3 has 17 residues. CDR3 protein: CSTSPRQPGRDFYEQYF. As DNA, the CDR3 is TGCAGTACTTCCCCAAGGCAACCGGGACGGGACTTCTACGAGCAGTACTTC.

This clonotype has only a few counts. The chain is built from TRBV6-5 and TRBJ2-1, with D perhaps TRBD2 (5 bases). Trimming removed 8 bases from V and 6 bases from J, with 20 bases in between. The CDR3 is made up of 15 amino acids. Germline V gene sequence: CDR1 MNHEY, CDR2 SVGAGI. CDR3 sequence reads: CASDEGSPPCNEQFF. For the CDR3, the DNA is TGTGCCAGCGATGAGGGCTCCCCTCCCTGCAATGAGCAGTTCTTC.

This clonotype was recorded a few times. This chain joins TRBV4-2 and TRBJ2-4, with 9 bases identical to TRBD1. The V and J ends lost 3 bases and 8 bases, in that order; junction bases with no gene match: 8. This CDR3 spans 15 amino acids. Per germline, CDR1 LGHNA and CDR2 YNFKEQ. CDR3 amino acids: CASSQDRGLTDIQYF. As DNA, the CDR3 is TGTGCCAGCAGCCAGGACAGGGGTTTGACGGACATTCAGTACTTC.

This clonotype was counted a few times. V gene TRBV7-8 combines with J gene TRBJ1-3; the match to TRBD1 covers 8 bases. The germline V gene has CDR1 SGHVS and CDR2 FQNEAQ. Trimming removed 2 bases from V and 8 bases from J; junction bases left unmatched: 5. The CDR3 length is 14 residues. The CDR3 DNA reads as TGTGCCAGCAGCTTAATACAGGGGGGACACACCATATATTTT. Translated: CASSLIQGGHTIYF.